This TCR beta chain came from a study of T cell changes during pregnancy in multiple sclerosis. Assay used: immunoSEQ multiplex PCR; TCRdb lists only in-frame clones, some missing. This sample yields about 44,000 clones, of which 90% to 97% are seen a single time; 0.89% belongs to the top ten. Trimming took 6 bases from V and 10 from J; bases not matched to a gene: 11. The CDR3 is 14 amino acids. Germline V gene lookup returns CDR1 MNHNY and CDR2 SVGAGI (reference sequence). The rearrangement links TRBV6-6 to TRBJ1-5; 8 bases fit TRBD1. The sample consisted of peripheral blood, taken in the second trimester of pregnancy. This clonotype was obtained from a female donor with multiple sclerosis, enrolled in a pregnancy study. The CDR3 DNA sequence: TGTGCCAGCAGAGTCCGAGGACAGGGATCTCCCCAGCATTTT. Protein product: CASRVRGQGSPQHF.